This T cell receptor (beta chain) was captured in a study of cytomegalovirus exposure and HLA in healthy donors. This PCR relied on a set of 60 Vbeta primers and 13 Jbeta primers. Libraries were prepared by immunoSEQ multiplex PCR; TCRdb keeps only in-frame clonotypes and omits some of them. The table has nearly 200,000 clones, 82% seen once; the top ten hold roughly 0.097%. To note about this clone: Its antigen is not known.

V dropped 4 bases and J dropped 3; count of bases not matched to a gene: 10. Germline V CDR1 and CDR2: SGHDT, YYEEEE. This CDR3 spans 16 amino acids. Study-wide points: Cytomegalovirus status was reportedly diagnosed by the classifier with high specificity and sensitivity. A later analysis found TCR association rates differed by HLA locus, highest for DRB1 and lowest for HLA-C.

This chain uses TRBV5-6 with TRBJ1-3; 7 bases line up with TRBD1. This TCR was sampled from a boy between 2 and 10 years old in good health and CMV-seronegative. Sequenced: PBMCs. The CDR3: CASSRTGLSLGNTIYF. CDR3 DNA: TGTGCCAGCAGCCGGACAGGCTTGAGTCTTGGAAACACCATATATTTT.